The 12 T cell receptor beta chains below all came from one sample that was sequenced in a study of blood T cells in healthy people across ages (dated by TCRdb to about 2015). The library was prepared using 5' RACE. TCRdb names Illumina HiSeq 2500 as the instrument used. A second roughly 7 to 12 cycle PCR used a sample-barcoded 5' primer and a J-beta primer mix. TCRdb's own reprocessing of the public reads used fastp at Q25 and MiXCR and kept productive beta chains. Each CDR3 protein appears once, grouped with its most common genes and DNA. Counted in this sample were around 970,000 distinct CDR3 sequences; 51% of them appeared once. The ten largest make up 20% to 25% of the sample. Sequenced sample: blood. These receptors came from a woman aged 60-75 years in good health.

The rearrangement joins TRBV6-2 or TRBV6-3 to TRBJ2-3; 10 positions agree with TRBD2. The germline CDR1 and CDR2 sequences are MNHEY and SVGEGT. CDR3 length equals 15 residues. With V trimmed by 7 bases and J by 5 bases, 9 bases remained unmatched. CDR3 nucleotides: TGTGCCAGCAACGACGGAGCGGGAGGGGTAGATACGCAGTATTTT. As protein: CASNDGAGGVDTQYF.

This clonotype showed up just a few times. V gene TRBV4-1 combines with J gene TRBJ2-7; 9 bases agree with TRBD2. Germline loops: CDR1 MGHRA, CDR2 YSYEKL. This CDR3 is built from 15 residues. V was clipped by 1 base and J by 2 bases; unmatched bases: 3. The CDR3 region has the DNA TGCGCCAGCAGCCAAGCATCTAGCGGGGCCTACGAGCAGTACTTC. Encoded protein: CASSQASSGAYEQYF.

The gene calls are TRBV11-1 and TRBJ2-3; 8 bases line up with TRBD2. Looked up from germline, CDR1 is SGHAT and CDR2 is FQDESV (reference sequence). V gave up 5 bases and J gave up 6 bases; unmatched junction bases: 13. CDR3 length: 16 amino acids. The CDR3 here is CASSLRGGRRADTQYF. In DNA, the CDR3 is TGTGCCAGCAGCCTAAGAGGCGGGAGGAGGGCCGATACGCAGTATTTT. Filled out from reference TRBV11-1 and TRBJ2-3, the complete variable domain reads EAEVAQSPRYKITEKSQAVAFWCDPISGHATLYWYRQILGQGPELLVQFQDESVVDDSQLPKDRFSAERLKGVDSTLKIQPAELGDSAMYLCASSLRGGRRADTQYFGPGTRLTVL.

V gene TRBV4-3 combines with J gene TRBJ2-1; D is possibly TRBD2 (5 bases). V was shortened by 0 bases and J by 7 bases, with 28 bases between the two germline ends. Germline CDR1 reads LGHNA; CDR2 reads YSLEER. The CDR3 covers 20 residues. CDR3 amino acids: CASSQEWALRFGKSGNEQFF. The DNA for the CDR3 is TGCGCCAGCAGCCAAGAATGGGCCCTCAGGTTTGGGAAGTCGGGGAATGAGCAGTTCTTC.

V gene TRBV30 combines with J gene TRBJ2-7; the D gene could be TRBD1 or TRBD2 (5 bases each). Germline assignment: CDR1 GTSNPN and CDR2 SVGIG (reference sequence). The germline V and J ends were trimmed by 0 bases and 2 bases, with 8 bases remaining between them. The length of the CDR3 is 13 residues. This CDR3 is CAWSVGTTYEQYF. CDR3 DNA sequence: TGTGCCTGGAGTGTTGGGACCACCTACGAGCAGTACTTC.

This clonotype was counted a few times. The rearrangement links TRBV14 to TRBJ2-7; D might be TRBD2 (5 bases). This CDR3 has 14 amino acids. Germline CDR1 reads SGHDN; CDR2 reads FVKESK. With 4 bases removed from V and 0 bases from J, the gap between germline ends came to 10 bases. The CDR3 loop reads CASSRLDYSYEQYF. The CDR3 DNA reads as TGTGCCAGCAGCCGTCTTGACTACTCCTACGAGCAGTACTTC.

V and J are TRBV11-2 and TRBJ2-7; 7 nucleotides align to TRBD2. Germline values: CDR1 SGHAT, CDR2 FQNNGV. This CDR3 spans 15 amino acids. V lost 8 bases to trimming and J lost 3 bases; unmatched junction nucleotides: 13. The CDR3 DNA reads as TGTGCCAGCGGAATAGGGGCTGGGGAGGGCTACGAGCAGTACTTC. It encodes CASGIGAGEGYEQYF.

This chain's CDR3 is CASKNAGTGGYEQYF. The CDR3 bases are TGTGCCAGCAAAAACGCCGGGACAGGAGGTTACGAGCAGTACTTC. The chain is built from TRBV28 and TRBJ2-7, with TRBD1 identical over 8 bases. The CDR3 contains 15 residues. The germline CDR1 and CDR2 sequences are MDHEN and SYDVKM. Trimming removed 7 bases from V and 4 bases from J; junction bases left unmatched: 12.

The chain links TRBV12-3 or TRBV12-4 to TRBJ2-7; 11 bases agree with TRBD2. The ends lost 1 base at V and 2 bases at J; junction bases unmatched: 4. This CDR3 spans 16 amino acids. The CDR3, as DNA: TGTGCCAGCAGTTTAGTGGCTAGCGGGAGGACCTACGAGCAGTACTTC. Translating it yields CASSLVASGRTYEQYF.

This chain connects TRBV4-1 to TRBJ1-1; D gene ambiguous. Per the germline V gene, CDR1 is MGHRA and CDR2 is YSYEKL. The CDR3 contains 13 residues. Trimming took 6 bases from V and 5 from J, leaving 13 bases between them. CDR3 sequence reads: CASRGSVITEAFF. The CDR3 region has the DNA TGCGCCAGCAGGGGCAGTGTGATAACTGAAGCTTTCTTT.

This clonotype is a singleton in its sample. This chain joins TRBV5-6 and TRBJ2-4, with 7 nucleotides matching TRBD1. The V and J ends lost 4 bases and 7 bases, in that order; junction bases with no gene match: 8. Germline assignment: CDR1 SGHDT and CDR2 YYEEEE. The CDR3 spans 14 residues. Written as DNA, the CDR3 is TGTGCCAGCAGCCCGGCCACAGGGGTTAACATTCAGTACTTC. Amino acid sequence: CASSPATGVNIQYF.

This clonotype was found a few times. CDR3 in DNA: TGCAGTGAGAGAGGGACAGGGCTCTCCTACGAGCAGTACTTC. This codes for CSERGTGLSYEQYF. The V gene is TRBV20-1, the J gene TRBJ2-7; 9 nucleotides line up with TRBD1. This CDR3 is 14 amino acids long. The V segment lost 7 bases and the J segment 0 bases; nucleotides outside the gene matches: 7. The germline V gene has CDR1 DFQATT and CDR2 SNEGSKA (reference sequence).